A selection of T cell receptor beta chains follows, all from one sample in a study of cytomegalovirus exposure and HLA in healthy donors. Repertoires were generated with immunoSEQ multiplex PCR, while TCRdb's copy carries only in-frame clones and drops some. Recorded for this sample: about 79,000 clones. Sequences were obtained from PBMCs. The receptor set was obtained from a man aged 25-45 years in good health and CMV-seronegative. The CDR3 runs from the conserved cysteine through the conserved F or W. Fields, in order: V gene, J gene, D gene, CDR3 protein, CDR3 DNA. D genes are given only for firm matches.

>TRBV10-2|TRBJ2-2|TRBD2
CASRTGRGDTGELFF
TGCGCCAGCAGGACGGGACGGGGGGACACCGGGGAGCTGTTTTTT
>TRBV7-9|TRBJ1-1|NA
CASSLRVPTEAFF
TGTGCCAGCAGCTTACGAGTGCCGACTGAAGCTTTCTTT
>TRBV13|TRBJ2-7|TRBD1
CASTSRTGLYEQYF
TGTGCCAGCACCTCTAGGACAGGACTCTACGAGCAGTACTTC
>TRBV5-1|TRBJ2-7|NA
CASSLGDGLSSYEQYF
TGCGCCAGCAGCTTGGGCGACGGACTGAGCTCCTACGAGCAGTACTTC
>TRBV7-9|TRBJ2-5|TRBD2
CASSSRLAGPQETQYF
TGTGCCAGCAGCTCCCGGCTAGCGGGGCCTCAAGAGACCCAGTACTTC
>TRBV27|TRBJ2-1|TRBD2
CASSLSRGGPYNEQFF
TGTGCCAGCAGTTTAAGTCGGGGGGGACCTTACAATGAGCAGTTCTTC
>TRBV19|TRBJ1-1|TRBD1
CASSPDRVAEAFF
TGTGCCAGTAGTCCGGACAGGGTAGCTGAAGCTTTCTTT
>TRBV5-3|TRBJ2-1|TRBD2
CARSLNLAGTYNEQFF
TGTGCCAGAAGCCTAAACCTAGCGGGAACCTACAATGAGCAGTTCTTC
>TRBV6-4|TRBJ2-1|TRBD2
CASSDSGGANEQFF
TGTGCCAGCAGTGACAGCGGGGGGGCCAATGAGCAGTTCTTC
>TRBV27|TRBJ1-1|NA
CASSLAGSDRAFF
TGTGCCAGCAGTTTAGCAGGGTCCGATCGTGCTTTCTTT
>TRBV5-1|TRBJ2-2|TRBD1
CASSRRDRGMVGTGELFF
TGCGCCAGCAGCCGCCGGGACAGGGGTATGGTCGGGACCGGGGAGCTGTTTTTT
>TRBV4-2|TRBJ1-2|NA
CASSQVYTDPIYGYTF
TGTGCCAGCAGCCAAGTTTACACAGATCCTATCTATGGCTACACCTTC
>TRBV10-1|TRBJ2-7|NA
CASSEGWGVGSEQYF
TGCGCCAGCAGTGAGGGGTGGGGAGTAGGGTCCGAGCAGTACTTC
>TRBV5-1|TRBJ2-2|TRBD2
CASSFDRLAGTGELFF
TGCGCCAGCAGCTTCGACCGACTAGCGGGAACCGGGGAGCTGTTTTTT
>TRBV18|TRBJ1-6|TRBD1
CASSLRGQGHSPLHF
TGTGCCAGCTCACTGCGGGGACAGGGGCATTCACCCCTCCACTTT
>TRBV2|TRBJ2-7|TRBD2
CASSEASGRVYEQYF
TGTGCCAGCAGTGAAGCGAGCGGGAGGGTCTACGAGCAGTACTTC